Listed below are T cell receptor beta chains from one sample, sequenced in a study of T-cell memory formation after mild COVID-19. Using its own MiXCR run on the 5' RACE reads, TCRdb lists one record per CDR3 protein. The table records some 320,000 distinct CDR3 sequences, roughly 15% of them present only once. The sample was PBMCs or a T cell subset sorted from them (not recorded which). Source of these receptors: a man younger than 35 who had mild COVID-19 (a few samples of this study predate the infection). Cell type and time point are not known. Each CDR3 is given with its conserved first and last residue. A D gene is named only where the DNA matches it firmly. A row's size may be missing; if present it is once, few, many or a size class.

D | size | J | V | CDR3 | DNA
TRBD2 | - | TRBJ2-1 | TRBV11-2 | CASSLSAGGWEEQFF | TGTGCCAGCAGCTTATCTGCGGGGGGGTGGGAGGAGCAGTTCTTC
- | many | TRBJ1-4 | TRBV4-2 | CASSQEPGGSANEKLFF | TGTGCCAGCAGCCAAGAGCCGGGGGGGTCGGCTAATGAAAAACTGTTTTTT
TRBD2 | - | TRBJ2-5 | TRBV5-5 | CASSFWTSGGEETQYF | TGTGCCAGCAGCTTCTGGACTAGCGGGGGGGAAGAGACCCAGTACTTC
TRBD1 | few | TRBJ1-1 | TRBV12-3/TRBV12-4 | CASSLRGPTEAFF | TGTGCCAGCAGTTTAAGGGGGCCCACTGAAGCTTTCTTT
TRBD1 | - | TRBJ2-2 | TRBV5-1 | CASSFRTGGESTGELFF | TGCGCCAGCAGCTTTAGGACAGGGGGCGAGAGCACCGGGGAGCTGTTTTTT
TRBD1 | - | TRBJ2-1 | TRBV7-2 | CASSGTGNNEQFF | TGTGCCAGCAGTGGGACAGGGAACAATGAGCAGTTCTTC
- | - | TRBJ2-3 | TRBV6-4 | CASSEKRHANTDTQYF | TGTGCCAGCAGTGAAAAGCGACACGCTAACACAGATACGCAGTATTTT
TRBD2 | few | TRBJ2-2 | TRBV7-8 | CASSFSGGNGELFF | TGTGCCAGCAGCTTTAGCGGGGGTAACGGGGAGCTGTTTTTT
TRBD1 | few | TRBJ2-7 | TRBV12-3/TRBV12-4 | CASSLLPGGYEQYF | TGTGCCAGCAGTTTATTGCCAGGGGGCTACGAGCAGTACTTC
TRBD2 | - | TRBJ2-3 | TRBV4-3 | CASSQEFAGDTDTQYF | TGCGCCAGCAGCCAAGAGTTTGCGGGGGACACAGATACGCAGTATTTT
- | - | TRBJ1-5 | TRBV24-1 | CATSDSRPGQPQHF | TGTGCCACCAGTGATTCCCGACCGGGGCAGCCCCAGCATTTT
- | few | TRBJ2-1 | TRBV7-3 | CASSLGGLTYNEQFF | TGTGCCAGCAGCTTAGGCGGTCTCACATACAATGAGCAGTTCTTC
TRBD2 | - | TRBJ2-3 | TRBV5-1 | CASSWTSGGDDTQYF | TGCGCCAGCAGCTGGACTAGCGGGGGCGATGATACGCAGTATTTT
- | - | TRBJ1-2 | TRBV10-3 | CAISAGTLLLSYGYTF | TGTGCCATCAGTGCGGGGACCCTCCTACTTTCCTATGGCTACACCTTC
TRBD1 | - | TRBJ1-2 | TRBV29-1 | CSVGGQGVGGYTF | TGCAGCGTTGGGGGACAGGGTGTTGGTGGCTACACCTTC
- | few | TRBJ1-1 | TRBV6-6 | CASIWGLEATEAFF | TGTGCCAGCATATGGGGCCTAGAGGCTACTGAAGCTTTCTTT
- | - | TRBJ2-3 | TRBV2 | CASDEGQDTQYF | TGTGCCAGCGACGAAGGGCAAGATACGCAGTATTTT
- | few | TRBJ1-1 | TRBV18 | CASSPTVMNTEAFF | TGTGCCAGCTCACCAACGGTTATGAACACTGAAGCTTTCTTT
- | many | TRBJ1-2 | TRBV6-5 | CASSQPPGEGGYTF | TGTGCCAGCAGTCAACCCCCCGGGGAGGGGGGCTACACCTTC
TRBD2 | few | TRBJ2-3 | TRBV20-1 | CSADGMTSHTQYF | TGCAGTGCTGACGGAATGACTAGCCATACGCAGTATTTT
- | - | TRBJ1-1 | TRBV29-1 | CSGRREGNTEAFF | TGCAGCGGGAGGAGGGAAGGGAACACTGAAGCTTTCTTT
- | - | TRBJ1-1 | TRBV29-1 | CSAGRSTEAFF | TGCAGCGCGGGACGGAGCACTGAAGCTTTCTTT
- | few | TRBJ1-5 | TRBV20-1 | CSARGAGGYSNQPQHF | TGCAGTGCTAGAGGGGCGGGGGGTTATAGCAATCAGCCCCAGCATTTT
TRBD1 | - | TRBJ1-2 | TRBV6-5 | CASSYSGQGGYGYTF | TGTGCCAGCAGTTACTCGGGACAGGGGGGCTATGGCTACACCTTC
TRBD2 | few | TRBJ2-2 | TRBV3-1 | CASSQDLPGGPSTGELFF | TGTGCCAGCAGCCAAGATTTGCCGGGGGGGCCGAGTACCGGGGAGCTGTTTTTT
- | many | TRBJ2-1 | TRBV6-2/TRBV6-3 | CASSYGTPLYNEQFF | TGTGCCAGCAGTTACGGGACTCCCCTCTACAATGAGCAGTTCTTC
TRBD1 | few | TRBJ2-1 | TRBV7-9 | CASSLGGQGIIVEQFF | TGTGCCAGCAGCTTAGGAGGACAGGGGATCATCGTTGAGCAGTTCTTC
- | once | TRBJ1-1 | TRBV6-6 | CASSYVGGAFF | TGTGCCAGCAGTTACGTTGGAGGAGCTTTCTTT
TRBD2 | few | TRBJ2-7 | TRBV7-7 | CASSSGVQGYEQYF | TGTGCCAGCAGCAGCGGGGTACAAGGCTACGAGCAGTACTTC
- | few | TRBJ2-3 | TRBV27 | CASSPELYRVDTQYF | TGTGCCAGCAGTCCAGAGTTATACAGGGTAGATACGCAGTATTTT
- | few | TRBJ1-1 | TRBV28 | CASSLGAPNTEAFF | TGTGCCAGCAGTTTAGGGGCTCCGAACACTGAAGCTTTCTTT
- | many | TRBJ2-7 | TRBV7-6 | CASSLRSHSYEQYF | TGTGCCAGCAGCTTAAGAAGCCACTCCTACGAGCAGTACTTC
- | few | TRBJ2-1 | TRBV11-2 | CASSLRPSGGVGEQFF | TGTGCCAGCAGCTTACGGCCCTCCGGTGGGGTTGGTGAGCAGTTCTTC